This TCR beta chain was captured by sequencing in a study of OX40 agonist ivuxolimab in advanced cancers. V shed 4 bases, J shed 12 bases, and the junction held 7 bases outside the gene matches. The germline CDR1 and CDR2 sequences are MGHRA and YSYEKL. This CDR3 has 15 amino acids. The study, taken as a whole, reports: Some patients who did not respond also had low normalized T-cell clonal expansion.

Points on this clone: Its specificity is not known.

Produced via immunoSEQ multiplex PCR; TCRdb's table is partial and in-frame only. The sample records 65,000 to 80,000 clones, approximately 80% being singletons. The source was CD4+ or CD8+ T cells sorted from blood, collected in a trial of the OX40 agonist ivuxolimab. The source is an adult with an advanced solid tumor such as melanoma, head and neck, liver or kidney cancer. The V call is TRBV4-1, the J call TRBJ1-6, with 12 bases aligning to TRBD1. The DNA for the CDR3 is TGCGCCAGCAGCCGGGAGGGGACAGGGGGCGAACCCCTCCACTTT. Its protein is CASSREGTGGEPLHF.